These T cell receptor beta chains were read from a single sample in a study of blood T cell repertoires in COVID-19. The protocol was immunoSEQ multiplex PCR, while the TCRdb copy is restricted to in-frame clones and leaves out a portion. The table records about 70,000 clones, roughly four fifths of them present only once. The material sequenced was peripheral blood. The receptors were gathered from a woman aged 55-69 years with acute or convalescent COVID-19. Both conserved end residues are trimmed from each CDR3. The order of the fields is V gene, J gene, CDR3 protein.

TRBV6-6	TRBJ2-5	ASSYSTAGETQY
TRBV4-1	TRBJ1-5	ASSQVKGQGYQPQH
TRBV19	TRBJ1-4	ASSPGGTNEKLF
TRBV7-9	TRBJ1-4	ASSSGADGEKLF
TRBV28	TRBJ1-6	ASSLVRDNSPLH
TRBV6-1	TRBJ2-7	ASSEWGWTGAYEQY
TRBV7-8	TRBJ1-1	ASSFSGNTEAF
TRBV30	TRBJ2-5	AWRREGLGRETQY
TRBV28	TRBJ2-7	ASSPRLAGLYEQY
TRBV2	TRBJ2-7	ASRETSGRSLLTLYEQY
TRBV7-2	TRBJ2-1	ASSSGLAGGNEQF
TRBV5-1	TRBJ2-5	ASSGGTGGYQETQY
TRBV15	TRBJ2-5	ATKLAGGQETQY
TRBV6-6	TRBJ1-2	ASSSSQRGGQEGYT
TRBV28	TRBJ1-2	ASSLHRQGGDGYT
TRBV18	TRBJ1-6	ASSRQGAGYNSPLH
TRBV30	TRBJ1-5	AWSVTQGYEPQH
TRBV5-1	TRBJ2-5	ASSFYGQGDETQY